The next 8 T cell receptor beta chains were all read from a single sample in a study of shared clonotypes between healthy human individuals. TCRdb's copy holds only in-frame clones and misses some; the assay was immunoSEQ multiplex PCR. The sample lists some 2,100,000 clones, 90% to 96% occurring once. Sequenced material: naive CD4+ T cells sorted from blood. Subset given: CD45RA+ positively selected. These receptors were taken from a man younger than 35 in good health.

CDR3 coding DNA: TGTGCCAGCAGTGGGACAGCGAAAGAGACCCAGTACTTC. Its translation: CASSGTAKETQYF. V gene TRBV2 combines with J gene TRBJ2-5; D perhaps matches TRBD1 (6 bases). The length of the CDR3 is 13 residues. V was shortened by 4 bases and J by 3 bases, with 9 bases between the two germline ends. CDR1 and CDR2 (germline): SNHLY, FYNNEI.

About this clone itself: Sequence at one end of the junction differs from germline and may be a read error. The chain employs TRBV28 and TRBJ2-5; TRBD1 matches at 8 bases. CDR3 length: 15 residues. Germline CDR1 and CDR2: MDHEN and SYDVKM. The CDR3 DNA is TGTGCCAGCAGTTTAGACGGGACAGGTCAAGGGACCCAGTACTTC. It specifies CASSLDGTGQGTQYF.

The chain employs TRBV18 and TRBJ2-1; D gene uncertain. CDR1 and CDR2 from the germline V gene are KGHSH and LQKENI. Trimming cost V 2 bases and J 5 bases, with 13 bases left between them. The CDR3 runs to 15 residues. CDR3 amino acids: CASSPSRVLNNEQFF. CDR3 bases: TGTGCCAGCTCACCATCTCGGGTCCTAAACAATGAGCAGTTCTTC.

The chain joins TRBV6-5 to TRBJ1-2, with TRBD1 matching over 8 bases. The CDR3 runs 16 residues. The germline V gene has CDR1 MNHEY and CDR2 SVGAGI. V trimming: 0 bases; J trimming: 2 bases; junction bases outside the gene matches: 5. CDR3 protein: CASSYSSGQANYGYTF. The CDR3 bases are TGTGCCAGCAGTTACTCTTCGGGACAGGCAAACTATGGCTACACCTTC.

This chain's CDR3 is CASSDQGDTQYF. CDR3 coding DNA: TGCGCCAGCAGTGACCAGGGAGATACGCAGTATTTT. The V and J genes are TRBV10-2 and TRBJ2-3; a possible D gene is TRBD1 (5 bases). The CDR3 has 12 amino acids. Per the germline V gene, CDR1 is WSHSY and CDR2 is SAAADI. V gave up 3 bases and J gave up 5 bases, with 6 bases separating them.

The chain combines TRBV7-9 with TRBJ2-3, with TRBD2 matching 13 bases. CDR3 size: 17 residues. Per germline, CDR1 SEHNR and CDR2 FQNEAQ (reference sequence). The V segment lost 3 bases and the J segment 1 base; nucleotides outside the gene matches: 4. The chain's CDR3 is CASSFGTSGTRTDTQYF. The CDR3 region has the DNA TGTGCCAGCAGCTTTGGGACTAGCGGGACCCGCACAGATACGCAGTATTTT.

Comment on this clone: This CDR3 is also generated by other DNA sequences in the sample. V and J are TRBV6-5 and TRBJ2-7; D might be TRBD1 (6 bases). Deletions cut 2 bases from V and 0 bases from J, with 11 bases between. CDR3 size: 15 residues. Germline CDR1 and CDR2: MNHEY and SVGAGI. The CDR3 bases are TGTGCCAGCAGTTACGGGCAGGGACACTCCTACGAGCAGTACTTC. It codes for CASSYGQGHSYEQYF.

This chain uses TRBV6-1 with TRBJ1-2; TRBD1 matches 8 bases. Trimming took 8 bases from V and 7 from J; bases not matched to a gene: 3. The CDR3 runs 11 residues. Germline values: CDR1 MNHNS, CDR2 SASEGT. The CDR3 bases are TGTGCCAGCGACAGGGGAGGTGGCTACACCTTC. The encoded protein is CASDRGGGYTF.